The clone carrying this T cell receptor (beta chain) was observed at least ten times. What it binds is not known. The DNA ends 3 residues before the CDR3 does, and the rest of the CDR3 is filled in from the germline J gene. Blood samples were heparinized, about 4.5 to 9 ml per donor. These data are taken from a study of T cell clonality in common variable immunodeficiency. Findings and limits, study-wide: CVID subjects shared fewer TCRbeta clones than healthy controls did. Fewer deletions and N-nucleotide insertions were reportedly seen in common variable immunodeficiency TCR beta sequences.

In germline, CDR1 is SQVTM, CDR2 ANQGSEA. V was clipped by 7 bases and J by 2 bases, with 8 bases between them. This CDR3 region has 11 residues. The repertoire was sequenced with immunoSEQ multiplex PCR; TCRdb's copy has only in-frame clones and lacks some. The sample includes about 28,000 clones, none of them occurring once. Sequenced: peripheral blood mononuclear cells. The J gene is TRBJ1-2, the V gene TRBV29-1; D uncertain. The clonotype originates from a human donor with common variable immunodeficiency. Partial CDR3 DNA: TGCAGCGCTGGGCAGAACTATGGC. As protein: CSAGQNYG. The complete CDR3 reads CSAGQNYGYTF.